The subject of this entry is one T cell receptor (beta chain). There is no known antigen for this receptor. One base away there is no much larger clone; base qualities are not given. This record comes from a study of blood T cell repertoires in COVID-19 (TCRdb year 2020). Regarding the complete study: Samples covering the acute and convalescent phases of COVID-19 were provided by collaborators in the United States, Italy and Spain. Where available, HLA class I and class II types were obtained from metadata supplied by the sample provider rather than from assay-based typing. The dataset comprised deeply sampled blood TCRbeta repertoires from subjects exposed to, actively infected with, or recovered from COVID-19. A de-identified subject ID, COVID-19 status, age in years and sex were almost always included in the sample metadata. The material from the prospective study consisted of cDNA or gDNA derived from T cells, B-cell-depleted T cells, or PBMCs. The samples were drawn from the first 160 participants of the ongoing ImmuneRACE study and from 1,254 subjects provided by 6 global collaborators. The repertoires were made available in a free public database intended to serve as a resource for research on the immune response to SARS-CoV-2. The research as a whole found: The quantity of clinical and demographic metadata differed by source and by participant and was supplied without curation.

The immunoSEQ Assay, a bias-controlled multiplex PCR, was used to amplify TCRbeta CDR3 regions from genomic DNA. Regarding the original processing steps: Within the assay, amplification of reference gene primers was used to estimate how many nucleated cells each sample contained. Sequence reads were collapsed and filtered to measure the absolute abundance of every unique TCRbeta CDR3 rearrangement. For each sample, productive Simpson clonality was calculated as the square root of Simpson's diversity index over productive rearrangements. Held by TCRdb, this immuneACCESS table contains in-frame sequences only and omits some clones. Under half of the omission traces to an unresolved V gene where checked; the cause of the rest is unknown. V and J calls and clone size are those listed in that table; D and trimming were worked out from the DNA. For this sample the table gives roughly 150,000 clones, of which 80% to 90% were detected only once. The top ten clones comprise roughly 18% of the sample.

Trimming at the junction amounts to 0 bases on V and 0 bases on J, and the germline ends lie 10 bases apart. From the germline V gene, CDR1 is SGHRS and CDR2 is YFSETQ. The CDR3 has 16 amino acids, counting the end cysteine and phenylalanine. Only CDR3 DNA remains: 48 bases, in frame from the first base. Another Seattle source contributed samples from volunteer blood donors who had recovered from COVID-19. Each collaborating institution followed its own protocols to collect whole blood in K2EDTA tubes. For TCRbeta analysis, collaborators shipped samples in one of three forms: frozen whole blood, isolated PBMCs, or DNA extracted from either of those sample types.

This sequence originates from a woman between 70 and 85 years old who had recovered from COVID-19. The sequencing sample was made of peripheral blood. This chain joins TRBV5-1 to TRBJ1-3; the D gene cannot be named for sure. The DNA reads TGCGCCAGCAGCTTGGGGGCTGGCTACTCTGGAAACACCATATATTTT. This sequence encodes CASSLGAGYSGNTIYF.